A single sample gave rise to the 20 T cell receptor beta chains below, sequenced in a study of shared clonotypes between healthy human individuals. The protocol was immunoSEQ multiplex PCR, while the TCRdb copy is restricted to in-frame clones and leaves out a portion. The table lists roughly 2.1 million clones, just over 90% of them singletons. It was CD45RO-negative cells, positively selected for CCR7, that made up naive CD8 cells, with terminally differentiated effector memory CD45RA+ cells excluded. Sequenced: naive CD8+ T cells from PBMCs. Receptors originate from a man between 18 and 29 years old in good health. Some clones in this sample may be carry-over from other donors' samples.

This chain uses TRBV7-9 with TRBJ2-1, with 8 bases lining up with TRBD1. The germline gives CDR1 SEHNR, CDR2 FQNEAQ (reference sequence). This CDR3 region has 14 residues. The V and J ends lost 4 bases and 5 bases, in that order; junction bases with no gene match: 4. The CDR3 sequence is CASSSGGRNNEQFF. In DNA, the CDR3 is TGTGCCAGCAGCTCAGGGGGCAGGAACAATGAGCAGTTCTTC. The variable domain in full, with the rest retrieved from reference TRBV7-9 and TRBJ2-1, is DTGVSQNPRHKITKRGQNVTFRCDPISEHNRLYWYRQTLGQGPEFLTYFQNEAQLEKSRLLSDRFSAERPKGSFSTLEIQRTEQGDSAMYLCASSSGGRNNEQFFGPGTRLTVL.

J is TRBJ2-5 and V is TRBV19; D possibly corresponds to TRBD2 (6 bases). The CDR3 runs to 14 residues. The V end was cut by 0 bases, the J end by 4 bases, with 9 bases between. In germline, CDR1 is LNHDA, CDR2 SQIVND (reference sequence). DNA for the CDR3: TGTGCCAGTAGTATAGAGGGGGGAATAGAGACCCAGTACTTC. It is translated as CASSIEGGIETQYF. The full variable domain, its missing parts supplied by reference TRBV19 and TRBJ2-5, is DGGITQSPKYLFRKEGQNVTLSCEQNLNHDAMYWYRQDPGQGLRLIYYSQIVNDFQKGDIAEGYSVSREKKESFPLTVTSAQKNPTAFYLCASSIEGGIETQYFGPGTRLLVL.

The table lists this clone with a count of one. This sample includes further DNA sequences coding for the same CDR3. The gene calls are TRBV29-1 and TRBJ2-7; 7 bases fit TRBD1. The CDR3 is 12 residues long. V shed 5 bases and J 3 bases; nucleotides not matched to a gene: 4. In germline, CDR1 is SQVTM, CDR2 ANQGSEA. The CDR3 bases are TGCAGCGTTAGGACAGGTGGCTACGAGCAGTACTTC. It encodes CSVRTGGYEQYF.

V is TRBV9 and J is TRBJ2-1, with TRBD2 identical over 8 bases. Germline assignment: CDR1 SGDLS and CDR2 YYNGEE. V lost 4 bases to trimming and J lost 5 bases; unmatched junction nucleotides: 8. CDR3 length: 15 residues. CDR3 loop: CASSPPGGPHNEQFF. The DNA of the CDR3 is TGTGCCAGCAGCCCCCCGGGAGGGCCTCACAATGAGCAGTTCTTC.

The chain recombines TRBV27 with TRBJ2-5, with TRBD2 matching over 8 bases. The length of the CDR3 is 15 residues. After removal of 5 bases from V and 2 bases from J, the junction contained 7 bases not matched to a gene. Germline assignment: CDR1 MNHEY and CDR2 SMNVEV (reference sequence). The chain's CDR3 is CASSPGGTVQETQYF. DNA of the CDR3: TGTGCCAGCAGTCCGGGGGGGACGGTGCAAGAGACCCAGTACTTC.

This clone is a singleton in its sample. The chain's CDR3 is CASSQSGQGTYEQYF. DNA for the CDR3: TGCGCCAGCAGTCAATCCGGGCAGGGAACCTACGAGCAGTACTTC. This rearrangement joins TRBV23-1 to TRBJ2-7; TRBD1 is a possible D gene (5 bases). TRBV23-1 is sorted into the ORF group, with uncertain function. Trimming took off 0 bases at V and 2 bases at J, with 11 bases between the two ends. This CDR3 is 15 amino acids long.

The J gene is TRBJ2-7, the V gene TRBV9; no reliable D call. Trimming took off 3 bases at V and 6 bases at J, with 13 bases between the two ends. This CDR3 has 13 amino acids. The V gene's germline CDR1 is SGDLS and CDR2 YYNGEE. The CDR3 here is CASSGDSGTEQYF. CDR3 DNA sequence: TGTGCCAGCAGCGGAGACTCGGGTACCGAGCAGTACTTC.

In DNA form, the CDR3 reads TGCGCCAGCAGCCTCGATCTGGTAGGGTATTCCTACGAGCAGTACTTC. Amino acid sequence: CASSLDLVGYSYEQYF. V is TRBV4-3 and J is TRBJ2-7; D gene unclear. Trimming took off 4 bases at V and 1 base at J, with 17 bases between the two ends. The CDR3 totals 16 residues. The germline V gene encodes CDR1 LGHNA and CDR2 YSLEER.

This sequence joins TRBV27 and TRBJ2-5; TRBD2 is a possible D gene (7 bases). Germline V gives CDR1 MNHEY, CDR2 SMNVEV (reference sequence). The length of the CDR3 is 15 residues. V shed 6 bases and J shed 5 bases, with 19 bases lying between them. For the CDR3, the DNA is TGTGCCAGCAGCCGGGGGGCGACAGATTGGGAGACCCAGTACTTC. The encoded protein is CASSRGATDWETQYF.

J is TRBJ2-1 and V is TRBV13, with 7 bases matching TRBD2. The CDR3 has 18 amino acids. CDR1 is PRHDT and CDR2 is FYEKMQ in the germline V gene (reference sequence). Germline trimming cut 3 bases from V and 4 bases from J; bases unmatched to any gene: 15. CDR3 coding DNA: TGTGCCAGCAGCTTGCAGCTAGCGGAGACCTCCAGTTACAATGAGCAGTTCTTC. Translated, it gives CASSLQLAETSSYNEQFF.

The V call is TRBV27, the J call TRBJ2-7; the match to TRBD1 covers 7 bases. The germline V gene has CDR1 MNHEY and CDR2 SMNVEV (reference sequence). V dropped 8 bases and J dropped 5; count of bases not matched to a gene: 9. The CDR3 is made up of 13 amino acids. CDR3 nucleotide sequence: TGTGCCAGCGGCTCCGGGACAGTCCACGAGCAGTACTTC. This sequence encodes CASGSGTVHEQYF.

The chain employs TRBV19 and TRBJ2-7; TRBD1 matches at 8 bases. Germline CDR1 reads LNHDA; CDR2 reads SQIVND (reference sequence). V gave up 5 bases and J gave up 6 bases; unmatched junction bases: 6. This CDR3 has 13 amino acids. The CDR3 reads CASSPRGLREQYF. In DNA, the CDR3 is TGTGCCAGTAGTCCCAGGGGGCTTCGCGAGCAGTACTTC.

The count of this clone is one. J is TRBJ2-7 and V is TRBV9, with TRBD2 identical over 11 bases. This CDR3 is 14 amino acids long. Germline CDR1 is SGDLS and CDR2 is YYNGEE. The junction had 7 bases not matched to a gene; V was cut back by 4 bases and J by 7 bases. CDR3 amino acids: CASSPRLAGQEQYF. Written as DNA, the CDR3 is TGTGCCAGCAGCCCCCGACTAGCGGGGCAAGAGCAGTACTTC.

Worth noting for this clone: This specimen includes other DNA sequences encoding the same CDR3. The rearrangement uses TRBV27 and TRBJ1-5; D gene unclear. Germline loops: CDR1 MNHEY, CDR2 SMNVEV (reference sequence). This CDR3 contains 13 residues. Trimming took 3 bases from V and 2 from J, leaving 5 bases between them. The CDR3 here is CASSLFRNQPQHF. The CDR3 coding sequence is TGTGCCAGCAGTTTGTTCCGCAATCAGCCCCAGCATTTT.

The chain recombines TRBV19 with TRBJ1-5; TRBD1 aligns across 7 bases. V gave up 5 bases and J gave up 0 bases; unmatched junction bases: 10. The CDR3 spans 17 residues. Germline CDR1 LNHDA, CDR2 SQIVND (reference sequence). Here the CDR3 reads CASSGTGATYSNQPQHF. In DNA, the CDR3 is TGTGCCAGTAGTGGCACAGGGGCAACTTATAGCAATCAGCCCCAGCATTTT.

This sequence joins TRBV5-6 and TRBJ2-7; D gene unclear. The length of the CDR3 is 12 residues. The V gene's germline CDR1 is SGHDT and CDR2 YYEEEE. Trimming removed 4 bases from V and 7 bases from J, with 12 bases in between. CDR3 coding DNA: TGTGCCAGCAGCATCGACCACGGGGAGCAGTACTTC. Translated, it gives CASSIDHGEQYF.

There are a few counts of this clone. CDR3 DNA: TGTGCCAGCAGTGCAGACACAGGGAAGCCGAACACCGGGGAGCTGTTTTTT. Residues: CASSADTGKPNTGELFF. This rearrangement joins TRBV6-1 to TRBJ2-2, with D possibly TRBD1 on 6 matching bases. Trimming pared 4 bases from V and 0 bases from J, leaving 15 bases between. The CDR3 loop spans 17 amino acids. CDR1 is MNHNS, CDR2 SASEGT, per germline.

The chain combines TRBV5-1 with TRBJ2-5; TRBD2 aligns across 7 bases. This CDR3 has 16 residues. The germline CDR1 and CDR2 sequences are SGHRS and YFSETQ. J lost 4 bases, V lost 3 bases, and 12 bases had no gene match. The CDR3 DNA reads TGCGCCAGCAGCTGGGAGGGGACGCGAGTAGCAGAGACCCAGTACTTC. This translates into CASSWEGTRVAETQYF. The full variable domain, with the rest looked up from reference TRBV5-1 and TRBJ2-5, is KAGVTQTPRYLIKTRGQQVTLSCSPISGHRSVSWYQQTPGQGLQFLFEYFSETQRNKGNFPGRFSGRQFSNSRSEMNVSTLELGDSALYLCASSWEGTRVAETQYFGPGTRLLVL.

This clone was seen just once. V usage is TRBV6-5 and J usage is TRBJ2-2; TRBD1 matches at 8 bases. This CDR3 spans 15 amino acids. CDR1 and CDR2 from the germline V gene are MNHEY and SVGAGI. J gave up 6 bases and V 2 bases, and 5 bases lay outside the gene matches. CDR3 loop: CASSYGTGTPGELFF. Here the CDR3 DNA reads TGTGCCAGCAGTTACGGGACAGGTACCCCCGGGGAGCTGTTTTTT.

The V and J genes are TRBV4-1 and TRBJ1-5, with D perhaps TRBD1 (5 bases). V dropped 4 bases and J dropped 5 bases, with 18 bases sitting between them. The CDR3 totals 16 residues. Germline CDR1 MGHRA, CDR2 YSYEKL. The CDR3 sequence: CASSPRGTTQDQPQHF. CDR3 in DNA: TGCGCCAGCAGCCCGAGGGGAACCACCCAAGATCAGCCCCAGCATTTT.